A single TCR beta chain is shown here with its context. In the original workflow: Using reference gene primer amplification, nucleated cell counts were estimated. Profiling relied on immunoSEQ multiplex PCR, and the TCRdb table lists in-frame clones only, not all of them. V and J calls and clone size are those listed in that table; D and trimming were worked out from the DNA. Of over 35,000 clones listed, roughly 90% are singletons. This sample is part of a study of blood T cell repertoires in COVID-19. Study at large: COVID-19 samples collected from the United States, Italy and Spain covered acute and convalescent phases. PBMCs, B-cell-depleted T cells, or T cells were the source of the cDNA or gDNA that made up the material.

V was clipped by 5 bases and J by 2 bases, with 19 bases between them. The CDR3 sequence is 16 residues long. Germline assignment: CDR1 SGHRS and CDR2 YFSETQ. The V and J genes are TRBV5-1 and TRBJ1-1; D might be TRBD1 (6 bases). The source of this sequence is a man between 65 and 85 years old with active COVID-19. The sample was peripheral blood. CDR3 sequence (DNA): TGCGCCAGCAGAGCCCCGGGGGGCCTTCTCAACACTGAAGCTTTCTTT. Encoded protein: CASRAPGGLLNTEAFF.